A single T cell receptor (beta chain) is shown here with its context. This CDR3 spans 15 amino acids. Unmatched junction bases numbered 3, after V lost 2 bases and J lost 0 bases. From germline, CDR1 is SGHAT and CDR2 FQNNGV. This record belongs to a study of cytomegalovirus exposure and HLA in healthy donors. Turning to the study itself: Approximately 83 million unique TCRs from HLA-typed donors were held in an early data release.

Vbeta (60) and Jbeta (13) primers were used in the PCR. Assay: immunoSEQ multiplex PCR; the TCRdb copy retains only in-frame clones and omits some. The table lists 150,000 to 200,000 clones, 70% to 80% of them singletons. This rearrangement joins TRBV11-2 to TRBJ2-5; 7 nucleotides align to TRBD1. Sequenced material: PBMCs. This TCR was recovered from a man between 18 and 35 years old in good health and CMV-seronegative. CDR3 in amino acids: CASSLNRGHQETQYF. In DNA, the CDR3 is TGTGCCAGCAGCTTAAACAGGGGCCACCAAGAGACCCAGTACTTC.